The T cell receptor beta chain under discussion was sequenced for a study of blood T cell repertoires in COVID-19. Study as a whole: Sources were T cells, B-cell-depleted T cells, or PBMCs; the material itself was cDNA or gDNA.

This CDR3 comprises 14 residues. The V gene end was trimmed by 5 bases and the J gene end by 7 bases; junction bases not matched to a gene: 7. Germline V gene lookup returns CDR1 LGHDT and CDR2 YNNKEL (reference sequence). Per the authors' pipeline: Estimated nucleated cell counts came from reference gene primer amplification. Assay used: immunoSEQ multiplex PCR; TCRdb lists only in-frame clones, some missing. V and J calls and clone size come straight from that table; D and trimming were deduced from the DNA. The sample gives approximately 150,000 clones, 70% to 90% of which show up once; about 2.1% is in the top ten.

The sequencing sample was made of peripheral blood. This sequence was found in a man aged 65 to 85 with active COVID-19. The rearrangement links TRBV3-1 (or the pseudogene TRBV3-2) to TRBJ2-7; the match to TRBD2 covers 11 bases. The CDR3 DNA reads as TGTGCCAGCAGCTGGACTAGCGGGTTTGAAGAGCAGTACTTC. Encoded protein: CASSWTSGFEEQYF.